This is a list of T cell receptor beta chains from one sample in a study of blood T cell repertoires in COVID-19. Some clones are missing from TCRdb's copy, which holds only in-frame ones; the method was immunoSEQ multiplex PCR. The profile shows about 290,000 clones, 89% of them singletons. The sequenced sample was peripheral blood. These TCRs come from a woman aged 25-40 years with COVID-19, enrolled during active disease. Both conserved end residues are part of each CDR3. A D gene is named only where the DNA matches it firmly. Only part of the rows carry a size: once, few, many, or a class if the clone is expanded.

D,V,size,J,CDR3,DNA
TRBD1,TRBV19,.,TRBJ2-1,CASSQGADEQFF,TGTGCCAGTAGCCAGGGGGCAGATGAGCAGTTCTTC
.,TRBV11-2,.,TRBJ1-6,CASSTNRNYNSPLHF,TGTGCCAGCAGCACAAACAGGAACTATAATTCACCCCTCCACTTT
.,TRBV2,few,TRBJ1-6,CASSTGTSSYNSPLHF,TGTGCCAGCTCTACAGGGACGAGCTCCTATAATTCACCCCTCCACTTT
TRBD1,TRBV5-5,.,TRBJ1-2,CASNPGQGGFYGYTF,TGTGCCAGCAACCCGGGACAGGGTGGCTTCTATGGCTACACCTTC
.,TRBV11-3,.,TRBJ1-1,CASSSTGTEAFF,TGTGCCAGCAGCTCCACGGGCACTGAAGCTTTCTTT
TRBD2,TRBV5-1,.,TRBJ2-1,CASSLFQRGGRYEQFF,TGCGCCAGCAGCTTGTTCCAGCGGGGGGGCAGGTATGAGCAGTTCTTC
.,TRBV19,.,TRBJ1-2,CASSSREFYGYTF,TGTGCCAGTAGTTCGCGGGAATTCTATGGCTACACCTTC
.,TRBV27,once,TRBJ2-1,CASSFRSGGRQFF,TGTGCCAGCAGTTTTCGATCGGGCGGGCGGCAGTTCTTC
TRBD1,TRBV28,.,TRBJ1-2,CASSLGTGDYGYTF,TGTGCCAGCAGTCTAGGGACAGGGGACTATGGCTACACCTTC
.,TRBV5-1,.,TRBJ2-3,CASSYTRGGPTDTQYF,TGCGCCAGCAGCTATACGAGGGGGGGACCGACAGATACGCAGTATTTT
TRBD1,TRBV7-7,.,TRBJ2-7,CASSLGTGGPYEQYF,TGTGCCAGCAGCTTAGGGACAGGGGGCCCCTACGAGCAGTACTTC
TRBD1,TRBV3-1/TRBV3-2,once,TRBJ2-7,CASSQDGQGTGYEQYF,TGTGCCAGCAGCCAAGATGGACAGGGAACCGGCTACGAGCAGTACTTC
.,TRBV7-9,.,TRBJ1-2,CASSSVGEEPSYGYTF,TGTGCCAGCAGCAGCGTAGGTGAGGAGCCTTCTTATGGCTACACCTTC
.,TRBV7-9,.,TRBJ2-7,CASSFRDSPYEQYF,TGTGCCAGCAGCTTCCGGGACTCCCCCTACGAGCAGTACTTC
.,TRBV5-1,.,TRBJ2-3,CASSLRGTDTQYF,TGCGCCAGCAGCTTGAGGGGAACAGATACGCAGTATTTT
.,TRBV7-2,once,TRBJ2-7,CASSFTSTYEQYF,TGTGCCAGCAGCTTCACTTCCACCTACGAGCAGTACTTC
.,TRBV12-3/TRBV12-4,.,TRBJ1-3,CASSSRAGNTIYF,TGTGCCAGCAGTTCTCGGGCTGGAAACACCATATATTTT
TRBD1,TRBV19,.,TRBJ1-1,CASSTSGGNTEAFF,TGTGCCAGTAGTACCTCAGGGGGGAACACTGAAGCTTTCTTT
TRBD1,TRBV28,.,TRBJ1-1,CASRTGGNTEAFF,TGTGCCAGCAGAACAGGGGGGAACACTGAAGCTTTCTTT
.,TRBV19,once,TRBJ1-4,CASSIIRGSEKLFF,TGTGCCAGTAGTATCATCAGGGGCAGCGAAAAACTGTTTTTT
.,TRBV4-1,.,TRBJ2-5,CASSQGAGRKETQYF,TGCGCCAGCAGCCAAGGAGCTGGGAGAAAAGAGACCCAGTACTTC
.,TRBV12-5,.,TRBJ2-3,CASGLVQLTDTQYF,TGTGCTAGTGGTTTGGTACAATTAACAGATACGCAGTATTTT
.,TRBV5-1,.,TRBJ1-1,CASSLVREATEAFF,TGCGCCAGCAGCTTGGTTAGGGAGGCCACTGAAGCTTTCTTT
TRBD1,TRBV30,.,TRBJ2-7,CAWGLGQASDAQYF,TGTGCCTGGGGCCTGGGACAGGCCTCCGATGCGCAGTACTTC
.,TRBV30,.,TRBJ1-2,CAWSFSGRGPGYTF,TGTGCCTGGAGTTTTTCGGGTAGGGGTCCTGGCTACACCTTC